One TCR beta chain is described in this entry. Its matching antigen is unknown. Amplification used 60 Vbeta primers and 13 Jbeta primers. Some clones are missing from TCRdb's copy, which holds only in-frame ones; the method was immunoSEQ multiplex PCR. The table records around 100,000 clones, over 65% of them present only once. The data originate from a study of cytomegalovirus exposure and HLA in healthy donors. Study-level points and caveats: Being productive about 90% or about 30% of the time was typical of most TCR beta V segments in an earlier analysis.

The V end lost 4 bases, the J end lost 2 bases, and 12 bases lay between the germline ends. There are 15 residues in the CDR3. Germline CDR1 and CDR2: SGHTA and FQGNSA. The sequence derives from a woman aged 30 to 39 in good health and CMV-seronegative. The sequenced sample was PBMCs. The chain uses TRBV7-2 and TRBJ1-5; no firm D call. The CDR3 coding sequence is TGTGCCAGCAGCTCTCAGGTATTGGGCAATCAGCCCCAGCATTTT. Its translation: CASSSQVLGNQPQHF.